The TCR beta chain under discussion was sequenced for a study of blood T cell repertoires in COVID-19. On the study more broadly: Some COVID-19 samples were acute and others convalescent; all came from the United States, Italy and Spain. T cells, B-cell-depleted T cells, or PBMCs provided the cDNA or gDNA that served as material.

Per germline, CDR1 SSHAT and CDR2 FNYEAQ (reference sequence). The CDR3 sequence is 13 residues long. A remark on this clone: One end of the junction does not line up with germline, which may come from a read error.

Per the original data handling: For nucleated cells, counts were estimated from reference gene primer amplification. Profiled with immunoSEQ multiplex PCR; TCRdb holds only in-frame clones, not every one. Clone size and the V and J calls come from that table; the DNA yielded D and trimming. The table has under 250,000 clones, roughly 86% seen once. This receptor was taken from a woman aged 60-75 years who had recovered from COVID-19. The sequenced sample consisted of peripheral blood. The chain couples TRBV7-7 to TRBJ2-7; no reliable D call. This CDR3 is CASSSNTAGEQYF. CDR3 nucleotide sequence: TGTGCTAGCAGCTCTAATACCGCCGGCGAGCAGTACTTC. Full variable domain (rest looked up from reference TRBV7-7 and TRBJ2-7): GAGVSQSPRYKVTKRGQDVTLRCDPISSHATLYWYQQALGQGPEFLTYFNYEAQPDKSGLPSDRFSAERPEGSISTLTIQRTEQRDSAMYRCASSSNTAGEQYFGPGTRLTVT.